Each of the 15 T cell receptor beta chains below was sequenced from the same sample in a study of cytomegalovirus exposure and HLA in healthy donors. PCR was performed using 60 Vbeta and 13 Jbeta primers. Measured with immunoSEQ multiplex PCR; TCRdb has only the in-frame clones, and not every one. The sample records about 120,000 clones, around three quarters being singletons. The sample comprised PBMCs. These receptors were obtained from a woman aged 25 to 39 in good health and CMV-seronegative.

The J gene is TRBJ1-5, the V gene TRBV7-9, with 8 bases fitting TRBD1. This CDR3 spans 15 amino acids. Germline V gene lookup returns CDR1 SEHNR and CDR2 FQNEAQ (reference sequence). V shed 4 bases, J shed 6 bases, and the junction held 8 bases outside the gene matches. Here the CDR3 DNA reads TGTGCCAGCAGCTGGGGTGGGGACAGGAGTCAGCCCCAGCATTTT. This gives the protein CASSWGGDRSQPQHF.

The chain joins TRBV11-2 to TRBJ1-6; TRBD1 is a possible D gene (5 bases). V was clipped by 4 bases and J by 12 bases, with 10 bases between them. The CDR3 consists of 12 residues. Germline values: CDR1 SGHAT, CDR2 FQNNGV. Here the CDR3 DNA reads TGTGCCAGCAGCTCGGGGGTAGGACCCCTCCACTTT. It translates to CASSSGVGPLHF.

This chain uses TRBV7-9 with TRBJ1-2, with no clear D. This CDR3 contains 12 residues. Trimming cost V 2 bases and J 7 bases, with 8 bases left between them. Per germline, CDR1 SEHNR and CDR2 FQNEAQ (reference sequence). CDR3 in DNA: TGTGCCAGCAGCTTAAGAGGGAGTGGCTACACCTTC. Encoded protein: CASSLRGSGYTF. Complete variable domain (other parts from reference TRBV7-9 and TRBJ1-2): DTGVSQNPRHKITKRGQNVTFRCDPISEHNRLYWYRQTLGQGPEFLTYFQNEAQLEKSRLLSDRFSAERPKGSFSTLEIQRTEQGDSAMYLCASSLRGSGYTFGSGTRLTVV.

V and J are TRBV5-1 and TRBJ1-1, with 7 bases lining up with TRBD1. V trimming: 4 bases; J trimming: 4 bases; junction bases outside the gene matches: 7. The CDR3 length is 14 residues. Germline CDR1 reads SGHRS; CDR2 reads YFSETQ. The CDR3: CASSQTGQGTEAFF. The DNA for the CDR3 is TGCGCCAGCAGCCAGACAGGGCAGGGCACTGAAGCTTTCTTT.

The chain uses TRBV19 and TRBJ2-7; 10 bases match TRBD2. V was clipped by 3 bases and J by 3 bases; unmatched bases: 5. Germline CDR1 is LNHDA and CDR2 is SQIVND (reference sequence). The CDR3 covers 15 residues. CDR3 in DNA: TGTGCCAGTAGTATGCTAGCGGGAGCAGGCTACGAGCAGTACTTC. As protein: CASSMLAGAGYEQYF.

The V gene is TRBV30, the J gene TRBJ1-1; D is ambiguous. V shed 6 bases and J shed 1 base, with 9 bases lying between them. Germline CDR1 is GTSNPN and CDR2 is SVGIG (reference sequence). The CDR3 is 12 amino acids. The CDR3: CACTDTNTEAFF. DNA of the CDR3: TGTGCCTGTACTGACACGAACACTGAAGCTTTCTTT.

J is TRBJ1-1 and V is TRBV29-1; D unresolved. The CDR3 extends over 12 amino acids. Germline V gene data show CDR1 as SQVTM and CDR2 as ANQGSEA. Between the trimmed V and J ends, which lost 7 bases and 0 bases, there was a span of 9 bases. The CDR3 reads CSARLLNTEAFF. In nucleotides, the CDR3 is TGCAGCGCCAGACTGCTGAACACTGAAGCTTTCTTT. The whole variable domain, filled in from reference TRBV29-1 and TRBJ1-1, reads SAVISQKPSRDICQRGTSLTIQCQVDSQVTMMFWYRQQPGQSLTLIATANQGSEATYESGFVIDKFPISRPNLTFSTLTVSNMSPEDSSIYLCSARLLNTEAFFGQGTRLTVV.

V gene TRBV9 combines with J gene TRBJ1-2; TRBD1 aligns across 8 bases. Germline trimming cut 4 bases from V and 8 bases from J; bases unmatched to any gene: 13. Germline V gene lookup returns CDR1 SGDLS and CDR2 YYNGEE. The CDR3 is 15 amino acids. The DNA of the CDR3 is TGTGCCAGCAGCCCTATTCTCGGACAGGGTGACGGCTACACCTTC. It is translated as CASSPILGQGDGYTF.

This clone was picked up one time. This chain connects TRBV2 to TRBJ1-1; D may be TRBD1 (5 bases). The CDR3 sequence is 12 residues long. V was shortened by 3 bases and J by 5 bases, with 7 bases between the two germline ends. Per the germline V gene, CDR1 is SNHLY and CDR2 is FYNNEI. In nucleotides, the CDR3 is TGTGCCAGCAGTGACAGGGTAACTGAAGCTTTCTTT. Encoded protein: CASSDRVTEAFF.

This clone was seen a handful of times. V and J are TRBV29-1 and TRBJ1-1; tentatively, D is TRBD1 (6 bases). The CDR3 consists of 10 residues. Germline V gene data show CDR1 as SQVTM and CDR2 as ANQGSEA. V lost 4 bases, J lost 7 bases, and 7 bases lay in between. CDR3 region: CSVAQGEAFF. Written as DNA, the CDR3 is TGCAGCGTTGCACAGGGTGAAGCTTTCTTT.

The V call is TRBV7-6, the J call TRBJ1-6; D unclear. CDR3 length: 15 residues. Deletions cut 3 bases from V and 0 bases from J, with 6 bases between. Germline values: CDR1 SGHVS, CDR2 FNYEAQ. The CDR3 nucleotides are TGTGCCAGCAGCTTGGAGAGCTCCTATAATTCACCCCTCCACTTT. Translating gives CASSLESSYNSPLHF.

The CDR3 DNA reads as TGTGCCAGTAGCCTTGGGGAGTACACTGAAGCTTTCTTT. As protein: CASSLGEYTEAFF. This chain joins TRBV19 and TRBJ1-1; D is undetermined. The CDR3 consists of 13 residues. Germline V gene data show CDR1 as LNHDA and CDR2 as SQIVND (reference sequence). V was pared by 6 bases and J by 3 bases, with 11 bases between. Supplemented by reference TRBV19 and TRBJ1-1, the full variable domain reads DGGITQSPKYLFRKEGQNVTLSCEQNLNHDAMYWYRQDPGQGLRLIYYSQIVNDFQKGDIAEGYSVSREKKESFPLTVTSAQKNPTAFYLCASSLGEYTEAFFGQGTRLTVV.

The V call is TRBV18, the J call TRBJ1-2; 11 bases agree with TRBD1. The germline gives CDR1 KGHSH, CDR2 LQKENI. CDR3 length: 14 residues. J was trimmed by 8 bases and V by 3 bases; bases with no gene match: 5. This CDR3 reads CASSPTDRGRGYTF. The CDR3, as DNA: TGTGCCAGCTCACCGACGGACAGGGGGCGAGGCTACACCTTC. Looking up the rest from reference TRBV18 and TRBJ1-2 gives the full variable domain: NAGVMQNPRHLVRRRGQEARLRCSPMKGHSHVYWYRQLPEEGLKFMVYLQKENIIDESGMPKERFSAEFPKEGPSILRIQQVVRGDSAAYFCASSPTDRGRGYTFGSGTRLTVV.

The genes are TRBV13 and TRBJ1-1; D is possibly TRBD1 (6 bases). V was clipped by 5 bases and J by 4 bases, with 8 bases between them. The CDR3 spans 12 residues. Germline V gene lookup returns CDR1 PRHDT and CDR2 FYEKMQ (reference sequence). Here the CDR3 reads CASSQTGTEAFF. The CDR3 nucleotides are TGTGCCAGCAGCCAGACAGGCACTGAAGCTTTCTTT.

This chain joins TRBV7-6 and TRBJ1-5; no firm D call. Trimming left V 5 bases short and J 9 bases short, with 11 bases between. The CDR3 totals 12 residues. CDR1 is SGHVS and CDR2 is FNYEAQ in the germline V gene. The CDR3 loop reads CASSDPAGPQHF. CDR3 sequence (DNA): TGTGCCAGCAGCGACCCGGCAGGGCCCCAGCATTTT.